Sequencing of this T cell receptor beta chain was carried out in a study of T cell responses to AZD1222 COVID-19 vaccine (dated by TCRdb to the early 2020s). About the investigation overall: A total of more than 230 trial participants underwent TCR sequencing, of whom about 200 had received two doses of AZD1222 and some 25 had received two doses of the MenACWY control vaccine. Enrollment into the trials was organized by age into subgroups of 18-55, 56-69 and 70-plus years, and those subgroups contained roughly 150, 30 and 60 TCR-sequenced participants, respectively.

Summary of the overall study and its limitations: The 56-69-year group was small, and its depth increase did not reach significance, likely because of low power. A significant rise in spike-specific TCR breadth and depth was observed after two AZD1222 doses relative to day 0 and relative to MenACWY recipients. No day 14 peak-response samples were available, so repertoires were characterized only after the peak T cell response. Most participants were white British and females outnumbered males, and the authors suggested that clonal diversity may have been underestimated. Nearly half of unique spike-specific TCRs reportedly recognized epitopes outside regions mutated in the B.1.351 and B.1.1.7 variants. Conclusions about previously exposed vaccinees are limited, since just 5 or 6 AZD1222 recipients were seropositive for SARS-CoV-2 at baseline. The vaccine-associated CD4 TCRs covered the entire spike protein, and the dominant responses fell in regions 160-218 and 743-854.

The meaning of the sample's time point label: about 28 days (+/-7) after the second vaccine dose. AZD1222 recipients whose second dose came at about 4 weeks and those whose second dose came at about 12 weeks were combined into one group, since spike-specific TCR depth and breadth did not differ between the two schedules. Vaccinee samples were obtained from the UK trials COV001 and COV002, which included a single-blind randomized controlled phase 2/3 trial of AZD1222 (ChAdOx1 nCoV-19) in healthy adults. For TCRbeta chain sequencing, PBMC samples from trial participants were taken at day 0 and at day 28 after the second dose. The CDR3 regions of human TCRbeta chains were analyzed by immunosequencing. In the paper's pipeline: Repertoire TCRs were matched against a reference library of SARS-CoV-2-specific TCRs generated with the MIRA antigen-specificity platform. Breadth meant the fraction of unique TCRs that were SARS-CoV-2-associated, whereas depth meant the fraction of total T cells that were SARS-CoV-2-associated. Each spike-specific TCR was assigned to its reactive spike region and to a CD4 or CD8 class using the MIRA data. Log10-transformed breadth and depth values were compared by one-way ANOVA with Sidak's multiple comparisons tests. TCRdb stores this immuneACCESS table with in-frame sequences only. Part of the clones is absent; in the studies checked, under half of the shortfall reflects unresolved V genes, and no reason is known for the rest. The V and J calls and clone size are taken from that table; D and trimming were inferred from the DNA. The sample table contains under 95,000 clones; only one count was recorded for roughly 87% of them. The ten largest clonotypes hold approximately 10% of the sample.

As regards this clone: There is no known antigen for this receptor. No base qualities exist here, and no much larger clone lies one base off it.

Trimming costs V 3 bases and J 7 bases, and their ends lie 15 bases apart. From cysteine to phenylalanine, the CDR3 is 14 amino acids long. Only CDR3 DNA remains: 42 bases, in frame from the first base. In the germline V gene (reference sequence), CDR1 corresponds to PRHDT and CDR2 to FYEKMQ. The V and J genes are TRBV13 and TRBJ1-1; tentative D gene TRBD1, with 5 bases matching. This TCR came from an adult who received the AZD1222 COVID-19 vaccine. The sequencing used peripheral blood, collected 28 days after the second AZD1222 dose. The DNA reads TGTGCCAGCAGCTTTCCGGGAAAGAGGGGTGAAGCTTTCTTT. It specifies CASSFPGKRGEAFF.